This T cell receptor beta chain stems from a study of T-cell memory formation after mild COVID-19. Study observations and caveats: Balance between CD4 and CD8 was seen in clones contracting day 15 to 85, and a CD4+ lean was seen in later expanders. Those CD4+ clones that contracted were mainly in CM and EM (CD8+ ones in EMRA).

CDR3 size: 16 residues. The germline V gene encodes CDR1 SGHRS and CDR2 YFSETQ. V gave up 5 bases and J gave up 0 bases, with 15 bases separating them. TCR alpha and TCR beta cDNA libraries with sample barcodes and UMIs came from 5'RACE using constant-segment primers. TCRdb recomputed calls from the 5' RACE reads with MiXCR, one row per CDR3 protein. The sample shows 560,000 or so distinct CDR3 sequences, 17% of them seen only once. This clonotype was found many times. The antigen is not known. This sequence joins TRBV5-1 and TRBJ2-1; D possibly corresponds to TRBD2 (5 bases). Material for sequencing was PBMCs or a T cell subset sorted from them (not recorded which). The receptor's source is an adult woman who had mild COVID-19 (a few samples of this study predate the infection). Cell type and time point are not known. CDR3 sequence: CASSYGWERSYNEQFF. Written as DNA, the CDR3 is TGCGCCAGCAGTTACGGGTGGGAGCGCTCCTACAATGAGCAGTTCTTC.